This T cell receptor (beta chain) emerged from a study of T cells after yellow fever vaccination. Germline V gene sequence: CDR1 DFQATT, CDR2 SNEGSKA (reference sequence). V gave up 5 bases and J gave up 7 bases; unmatched junction bases: 10. The CDR3 has 13 residues. In TCRdb, the 5' RACE reads were re-called with MiXCR into one record per CDR3 protein. The data show about 370,000 distinct CDR3 sequences, with 11% seen just once and around 19% held by the top ten. Here the sequenced sample was PBMCs, taken on the day of the first yellow fever vaccination. This chain connects TRBV20-1 to TRBJ2-7, with 8 bases matching TRBD2. The receptor was derived from a man aged 18 to 29 who received the YFV17D yellow fever vaccine. The CDR3 bases are TGCAGTGCTCCCCAGGGCACTAGCGGAGAGCAGTACTTC. Encoded protein: CSAPQGTSGEQYF.